The entry that follows covers one T cell receptor beta chain sequence. This sample was included in a study of early T cells in non-severe SARS-CoV-2 infection. Germline assignment: CDR1 SGHRS and CDR2 YFSETQ. There are 14 residues in the CDR3. V shed 3 bases and J shed 7 bases, with 16 bases lying between them. The TCR library protocol was used to attach unique molecular identifiers. These identifiers were attached to individual cDNA molecules. TCRdb recomputed calls from the 5' RACE reads with MiXCR, one row per CDR3 protein. Among around 30,000 distinct CDR3 sequences listed, about 5% were seen once.

The chain couples TRBV5-1 to TRBJ2-5; D is ambiguous. Sequencing was performed on whole blood. The receptor's source is an adult who was a healthcare worker with PCR-confirmed SARS-CoV-2 infection or an uninfected control (not recorded which). The CDR3 spells CASSSNPMAVTQYF. DNA of the CDR3: TGCGCCAGCAGCTCAAACCCGATGGCGGTGACCCAGTACTTC.